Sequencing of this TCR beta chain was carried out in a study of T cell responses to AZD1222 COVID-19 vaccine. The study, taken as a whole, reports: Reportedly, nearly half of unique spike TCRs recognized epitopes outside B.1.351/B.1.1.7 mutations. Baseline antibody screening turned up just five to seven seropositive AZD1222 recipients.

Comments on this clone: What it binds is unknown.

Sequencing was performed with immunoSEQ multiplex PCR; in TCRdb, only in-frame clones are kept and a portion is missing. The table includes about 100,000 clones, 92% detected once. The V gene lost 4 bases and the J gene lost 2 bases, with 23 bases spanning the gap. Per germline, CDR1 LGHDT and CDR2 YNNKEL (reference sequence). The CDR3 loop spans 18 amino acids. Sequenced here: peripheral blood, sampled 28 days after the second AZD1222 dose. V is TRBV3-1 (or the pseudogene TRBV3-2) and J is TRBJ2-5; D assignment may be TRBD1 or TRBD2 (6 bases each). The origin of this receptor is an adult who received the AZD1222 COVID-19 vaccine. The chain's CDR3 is CASSLQGFSRLGQETQYF. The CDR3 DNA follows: TGTGCCAGCAGCCTACAGGGATTTTCGCGACTAGGGCAAGAGACCCAGTACTTC.